Sequencing of this T cell receptor beta chain was carried out in a study of T cells in Graves' hyperthyroidism and ophthalmopathy. Overall study results and limits: Ophthalmopathy cases were set apart from stable hyperthyroidism by a 13 V-J model.

The CDR3 spans 15 residues. Trimming removed 7 bases from V and 2 bases from J, with 19 bases in between. Germline loops: CDR1 SGHRS, CDR2 YFSETQ. This clonotype appeared many times. No antigen is known for it. The hyperthyroidism was newly diagnosed and had lasted under 2 months; the patients were aged 18 to 65. RNA transcripts served as the template for amplifying TCR beta CDR3 regions. Primed by the HTBI set, a first-round RT-PCR was run on the TCR CDR3. TCRdb re-derived calls from the multiplex PCR reads in MiXCR, one entry per CDR3 protein. Of more than 450,000 distinct CDR3 sequences in the sample, approximately 14% were seen once.

The TCR originated in a woman in her thirties or forties with Graves' hyperthyroidism. This chain joins TRBV5-1 and TRBJ2-7; tentative D call: TRBD1 (6 bases). The sample taken for sequencing was blood. As DNA, the CDR3 is TGCGCCAGCGCCTTTCAGGGGAAAGGAACCTACGAGCAGTACTTC. Its protein is CASAFQGKGTYEQYF. The variable domain in full, with the rest retrieved from reference TRBV5-1 and TRBJ2-7, is KAGVTQTPRYLIKTRGQQVTLSCSPISGHRSVSWYQQTPGQGLQFLFEYFSETQRNKGNFPGRFSGRQFSNSRSEMNVSTLELGDSALYLCASAFQGKGTYEQYFGPGTRLTVT.